This T cell receptor (beta chain) was obtained from a study of beta chain features in type 1 diabetes (dated by TCRdb to about 2018). Looking at the study overall: Mean age, gender distribution, total cell number and subset yield did not differ between patients and healthy donors. A total of 85 million to 140 million sorted cells were examined across all samples, and a strong correlation was observed between cell number per subset and RNA yield. The study compared the TCRB repertoires of sorted circulating CD4+ T cell subsets in recently diagnosed type 1 diabetes patients with those in matched healthy donors. Regulatory and stem cell-like memory subsets were obtained from only 8 patients and roughly 8 healthy donors, while naive and central memory subsets were obtained from all 30 or so donors. Study-level results and caveats: Shorter templates might have been favored by PCR, but patient and control samples were amplified and corrected together, so both groups would have been affected equally by any skew. Naive, central memory and regulatory TCRB repertoires appeared to be more alike among patients than among healthy donors. Because cDNA rather than genomic DNA was sequenced, highly expressing activated cells could have been over-represented, although no difference in activation and CD3 levels was found between groups. Because the HLA sub-analyses included only small numbers of individuals, any influence of HLA type on TCRB rearrangement was left unresolved. At VDJ recombination sites, type 1 diabetes patients had fewer insertions and more deleted nucleotides, which implies abnormalities in thymic rearrangement. Type 1 diabetes patients showed a moderate but significant shortening of TCRB CDR3 length in all four CD4+ subsets.

The High Capacity cDNA Reverse Transcription Kit was used to reverse transcribe all of the isolated RNA, meaning that expressed TCRB transcripts were what got sequenced. Naive, central memory and regulatory T cell samples underwent deep immunoSEQ sequencing, averaging about 3.57 million total reads per sample. Sorted cells were lysed in RLT buffer and RNA was extracted with DNase-treated RNeasy Micro or Mini kits, depending on cell number. To prevent cross-contamination, each cell subset was processed individually, whereas patient and healthy donor samples were processed jointly. Using the immunoSEQ multiplex PCR, TCRB sequences were amplified from cDNA into 87-bp fragments spanning the CDR3 region. Amplicons were sequenced on the Illumina HiSeq platform. The study's own analysis went as follows. Synthetic template baselines were used to correct PCR bias computationally, reads within Hamming distance 2 were collapsed together, and singletons that could not be merged were discarded. Reads were aligned against IMGT so that V, D and J genes, CDR3 length and insertions or deletions at six rearrangement sites could be assigned. Within each subset, clonotype counts were normalized to sorted cell number, and only after that were true diversity and Gini coefficients computed with the tcR R package. The overlap coefficient, calculated on TCRB nucleotide sequences, was used to measure repertoire sharing. TCRdb took over this immuneACCESS table, retaining in-frame rearrangements with V and J assigned. Such tables are incomplete; in checked studies, under half of the missing clones stem from an unresolved V gene, and the remainder is unexplained. V, J and clone size reflect that table, while D and trimming were determined from the DNA. The sample contains about 140,000 clones, 9.7% of them found a single time. The biggest ten clones account for nearly 0.65% of the sample.

This clone has a handful of counts. The clone's antigen remains unknown. Base qualities are missing; no much larger clone stands one base away. Each donor gave one peripheral blood draw, roughly 120 mL on average, collected into heparinised tubes. A BD FACSAria II was used to sort naive, central memory, regulatory and stem cell-like memory CD4+ T cells with a panel that included CD45RO, CCR7, CD25, CD127, CD95 and CD27. A purity above 95% was achieved for all sorted populations. PBMCs were isolated immediately by Lymphoprep density gradient centrifugation and stained directly without culture. So that batch effects would be minimized, each experiment stained and sorted samples in pairs, pairing one healthy donor with one patient. The CDR3 spans 13 residues, from the cysteine through the phenylalanine. CDR3 DNA only is kept here, 39 bases in frame from base 1. At the junction V is shortened by 8 bases and J by 5 bases; bases outside the gene matches: 4. CDR1 and CDR2 are read off the germline V gene as ENHRY and SYGVKD.

Rearrangement joined TRBV10-3 to TRBJ1-4, with 8 middle bases fitting TRBD1. This clonotype originated in a woman aged 40 to 50 in good health. The sample comprised central memory CD4+ T cells from blood. DNA sequence: TGTGCCATCTCGACAGGGGACAATGAAAAACTGTTTTTT. It translates as CAISTGDNEKLFF.